A single sample is the source of the 5 T cell receptor beta chains below, sequenced in a study of vaccination and CD4 T cells after COVID-19. Their antigens remain unidentified. The study sequenced cultured CD4+ T cell DNA using the Oncomine TCR Beta short-read assay. TCRdb re-analysed the PCR reads in MiXCR, keeping a single row per CDR3 protein. The table includes 15,000 to 20,000 distinct CDR3 sequences, 40% to 55% detected once. Described treatment: roughly ten-day PBMC culture with coronavirus spike peptide pools or control peptides (ViraFEST assay). The sample consisted of CD4+ T cells from blood, cultured in vitro, taken before SARS-CoV-2 vaccination. The receptors originated from a human donor who had recovered from COVID-19.

This clonotype was detected a few times. A read error may produce the germline difference seen at one junction end. The V and J genes are TRBV7-2 and TRBJ2-7; 8 nucleotides align to TRBD1. Germline V gives CDR1 SGHTA, CDR2 FQGNSA. This CDR3 comprises 13 residues. In DNA form, the CDR3 reads TGTGCCAGCAGCCCACGAACCGGGACAGGAGCTCGGTTC. Its protein product is CASSPRTGTGARF. Full variable domain (remainder filled in from reference TRBV7-2 and TRBJ2-7): GAGVSQSPSNKVTEKGKDVELRCDPISGHTALYWYRQSLGQGLEFLIYFQGNSAPDKSGLPSDRFSAERTGGSVSTLTIQRTQQEDSAVYLCASSPRTGTGARFGPGTRLTVT.

The genes are TRBV20-1 and TRBJ1-3; tentatively, D is TRBD1 (5 bases). This CDR3 has 14 amino acids. Germline lookup yields CDR1 DFQATT and CDR2 SNEGSKA (reference sequence). V lost 2 bases, J lost 2 bases, and 10 bases lay in between. CDR3 sequence: CSARQGHPGNTIYF. The DNA of the CDR3 is TGCAGTGCTAGACAGGGTCATCCTGGAAACACCATATATTTT.

Of note for this clonotype: One junction end does not reproduce the germline sequence, and a read error may be involved. The gene calls are TRBV20-1 and TRBJ1-1; TRBD1 matches 7 bases. Germline lookup yields CDR1 DFQATT and CDR2 SNEGSKA (reference sequence). The CDR3 runs 15 residues. CDR3 DNA sequence: TGCAGTGCCCCCAGGGGGGAGACGATGAACACTGGAGCTTTCTTT. It yields the protein CSAPRGETMNTGAFF.

The chain joins TRBV10-3 to TRBJ2-5; 7 nucleotides match TRBD1. Trimming at V came to 1 base and at J to 3 bases, leaving 5 bases not matched to a gene. CDR1 and CDR2 from the germline V gene are ENHRY and SYGVKD. The length of the CDR3 is 15 residues. The CDR3 DNA reads as TGTGCCATCAGTGAGTTCGAGACAGGGAAAGAGACCCAGTACTTC. It yields the protein CAISEFETGKETQYF.

The chain recombines TRBV20-1 with TRBJ2-1, with D tentatively TRBD2 (6 bases). Trimming left V 0 bases short and J 0 bases short, with 18 bases between. The CDR3 covers 18 residues. Germline-derived CDR1 and CDR2 are DFQATT and SNEGSKA (reference sequence). As DNA, the CDR3 is TGCAGTGCTAGAGATCTCAGGAAGGCGGGGAGCTCCTACAATGAGCAGTTCTTC. Protein: CSARDLRKAGSSYNEQFF.